This is a list of T cell receptor beta chains from one sample in a study of shared clonotypes between healthy human individuals. The data were produced by immunoSEQ multiplex PCR, yet TCRdb's version contains in-frame clones alone and is incomplete. The sample has about 820,000 clones; almost 95% are singletons. The specimen was naive CD8+ T cells sorted from blood. The receptors were sampled from a man aged 25 to 40 in good health. Both conserved end residues are part of each CDR3. A D gene is named only where the DNA matches it firmly. Size is stated for part of the rows, as once, few or many counts, or as a class when the clone is expanded.

J,size,D,V,DNA,CDR3
TRBJ2-1,-,TRBD1,TRBV27,TGTGCCAGCAGCCATCCCGGGACAGACTACAATGAGCAGTTCTTC,CASSHPGTDYNEQFF
TRBJ2-1,-,TRBD2,TRBV5-4,TGTGCCAGCAGCTTGGTTAGTAGCGGGAGCCCGGCGGGCTCCTACAATGAGCAGTTCTTC,CASSLVSSGSPAGSYNEQFF
TRBJ1-3,-,-,TRBV29-1,TGCAGCGTGGAGCTTCGCTCTGGAAACACCATATATTTT,CSVELRSGNTIYF
TRBJ1-5,-,-,TRBV13,TGTGCCAGCAGCTTAGGACGGGGATATCAGCCCCAGCATTTT,CASSLGRGYQPQHF
TRBJ2-7,-,-,TRBV9,TGTGCCAGCAGCTTGGGGCCAGGGGAGTACTTC,CASSLGPGEYF
TRBJ2-1,-,TRBD2,TRBV5-1,TGCGCCAGCAGAGGGATCGGGAGGGCTGAGCAGTTCTTC,CASRGIGRAEQFF
TRBJ2-1,-,-,TRBV29-1,TGCAGCGTTGAGGCACCCGGAGATAGCAATGAGCAGTTCTTC,CSVEAPGDSNEQFF
TRBJ2-2,-,-,TRBV7-9,TGTGCCAGCAGCTTAGGAAGGGGCAGAGCCACCGGGGAGCTGTTTTTT,CASSLGRGRATGELFF
TRBJ2-7,-,TRBD1,TRBV6-1,TGTGCCAGCACTTTGGGACAGTACTACGAGCAGTACTTC,CASTLGQYYEQYF
TRBJ1-1,-,-,TRBV9,TGTGCCAGCAGCGTAGCCAGGGCCACTGAAGCTTTCTTT,CASSVARATEAFF
TRBJ2-7,-,TRBD1,TRBV27,TGTGCCAGCAGGACAGGGGAGAACTACGAGCAGTACTTC,CASRTGENYEQYF
TRBJ1-3,-,-,TRBV10-3,TGTGCCATCCGCACGAACTCTGGAAACACCATATATTTT,CAIRTNSGNTIYF
TRBJ2-1,-,-,TRBV2,TGTGCCAGCAGTGAAGAGGTCCCCATCTCCTACAATGAGCAGTTCTTC,CASSEEVPISYNEQFF
TRBJ2-1,-,TRBD1,TRBV19,TGTGCCAGTAGTATAACAGGGGATGCCTACAATGAGCAGTTCTTC,CASSITGDAYNEQFF
TRBJ2-5,-,-,TRBV15,TGTGCCACCAGCAGAGATCAGACCCTCCAGACCCAGTACTTC,CATSRDQTLQTQYF
TRBJ2-2,once,-,TRBV7-9,TGTGCCAGCAGCTTAGAGGCAGGGACCGGGGAGCTGTTTTTT,CASSLEAGTGELFF
TRBJ2-3,-,TRBD1,TRBV27,TGTGCCAGCAGTTTAAACAGGGGGCGGACAGATACGCAGTATTTT,CASSLNRGRTDTQYF
TRBJ2-3,-,TRBD2,TRBV7-9,TGTGCCAGCAGCTTAGTTGCGGGAGGAACAGATACGCAGTATTTT,CASSLVAGGTDTQYF
TRBJ2-7,once,-,TRBV5-1,TGCGCCAGCAGCTTGGTAGGTTCTAGCTCCCCCTACGAGCAGTACTTC,CASSLVGSSSPYEQYF
TRBJ2-1,-,TRBD1,TRBV13,TGTGCCAGCAGCTTCCGGACAGGGTCTTACAATGAGCAGTTCTTC,CASSFRTGSYNEQFF
TRBJ2-7,-,-,TRBV2,TGTGCCAGCCTTTTTCTGGAGCAGTACTTC,CASLFLEQYF
TRBJ2-3,-,TRBD1,TRBV14,TGTGCCAGCAGCTTTCGGGACAGGGGGATAGATACGCAGTATTTT,CASSFRDRGIDTQYF
TRBJ2-1,-,TRBD1,TRBV7-9,TGTGCCAGCAGCTTTAGGGGCGGACAGGGGGTCGATGAGCAGTTCTTC,CASSFRGGQGVDEQFF
TRBJ2-3,-,-,TRBV28,TGTGCCAGCGGGTGGGCGGACCCCACAGATACGCAGTATTTT,CASGWADPTDTQYF
TRBJ1-1,-,-,TRBV7-9,TGTGCAAGCACCCAGTTAGGGGGTATGAACACTGAAGCTTTCTTT,CASTQLGGMNTEAFF
TRBJ2-6,-,-,TRBV28,TGTGCCAGCAGTTCGGACGTTGTCGAACGTGGGGCCAACGTCCTGACTTTC,CASSSDVVERGANVLTF
TRBJ2-1,-,-,TRBV27,TGTGCCAGCACCATTGATCCGGGAAGCGACAATGAGCAGTTCTTC,CASTIDPGSDNEQFF
TRBJ2-7,-,TRBD2,TRBV27,TGTGCCAGCACCCTAAAACCTAGCGGCCCGGCGCAGTACTTC,CASTLKPSGPAQYF
TRBJ2-7,-,-,TRBV6-5,TGTGCCAGCAGTTGGGGAATCTCCTACGAGCAGTACTTC,CASSWGISYEQYF
TRBJ2-3,-,TRBD2,TRBV4-1,TGCGCCAGCAGCCAGATTCCCGGGACTAGAAGCACAGATACGCAGTATTTT,CASSQIPGTRSTDTQYF
TRBJ1-1,once,-,TRBV6-5,TGTGCCAGCCTCGTGACAATCGGCACTGAAGCTTTCTTT,CASLVTIGTEAFF
TRBJ2-2,-,-,TRBV4-1,TGCGCCAGCAGCCTGGAGGGGGCGCAAACCGGGGAGCTGTTTTTT,CASSLEGAQTGELFF
TRBJ2-7,-,TRBD2,TRBV28,TGTGCCAGCAGTTTCTCCCGGACTAGCGGCTACGAGCAGTACTTC,CASSFSRTSGYEQYF
TRBJ1-1,-,-,TRBV15,TGTGCCACCAGCAGAGATCGCGGTAGCACTGAAGCTTTCTTT,CATSRDRGSTEAFF
TRBJ2-5,-,-,TRBV27,TGTGCCAGCAGTTTTGCCGGCCAAGAGACCCAGTACTTC,CASSFAGQETQYF
TRBJ2-7,-,-,TRBV15,TGTGCCACCAGCAGAGATATAGCGGAGCAGTACTTC,CATSRDIAEQYF
TRBJ2-1,once,-,TRBV7-9,TGTGCCAGCAGCTCGCCCCTCCGGTACAATGAGCAGTTCTTC,CASSSPLRYNEQFF
TRBJ2-7,-,-,TRBV29-1,TGCAGCGTTGTGCAGGGGAGCTACGAGCAGTACTTC,CSVVQGSYEQYF
TRBJ2-7,few,-,TRBV27,TGTGCCAGCAGTTTAGGAGTACCCCTCTACGAGCAGTACTTC,CASSLGVPLYEQYF
TRBJ2-2,-,-,TRBV7-9,TGTGCCAGCAGCTCAACAATTGAGAACACCGGGGAGCTGTTTTTT,CASSSTIENTGELFF
TRBJ2-1,-,-,TRBV27,TGTGCCAGCAGCCTTCAGCGGTCCTACAATGAGCAGTTCTTC,CASSLQRSYNEQFF
TRBJ2-7,-,TRBD2,TRBV7-6,TGTGCCAGCAGCCTTTATAGCGGGAGCTACGAGCAGTACTTC,CASSLYSGSYEQYF
TRBJ2-1,-,TRBD2,TRBV27,TGTGCCAGCAGTGTAGCGGGAGGGCCAAATGAGCAGTTCTTC,CASSVAGGPNEQFF
TRBJ2-6,-,-,TRBV7-9,TGTGCCAGCAGCTACAGTACCTCTGGGGCCAACGTCCTGACTTTC,CASSYSTSGANVLTF
TRBJ2-7,-,-,TRBV28,TGTGCCAGCAGCTCCGCCTACGAGCAGTACTTC,CASSSAYEQYF
TRBJ2-5,-,-,TRBV7-2,TGTGCCAGCAGCCCTCGGGGGGCTCAAGAGACCCAGTACTTC,CASSPRGAQETQYF
TRBJ2-1,-,TRBD2,TRBV14,TGTGCCAGCAGCCAAGTAGTAACGGGACTATACAATGAGCAGTTCTTC,CASSQVVTGLYNEQFF
TRBJ2-5,-,-,TRBV7-9,TGTGCCAGCAGCTTAACCGTGGAGACCCAGTACTTC,CASSLTVETQYF
TRBJ2-7,-,TRBD1,TRBV28,TGTGCCAGCAGTTCCGATCTCTCGGGACAGGGAAGCTCCTACGAGCAGTACTTC,CASSSDLSGQGSSYEQYF
TRBJ2-2,-,-,TRBV15,TGTGCCACCAGCACGGAAAACACCGGGGAGCTGTTTTTT,CATSTENTGELFF
TRBJ2-1,-,TRBD2,TRBV2,TGTGCCAGCAGTGAACTGGGGACTAGCGAATACAATGAGCAGTTCTTC,CASSELGTSEYNEQFF
TRBJ2-7,-,-,TRBV4-2,TGTGCCAGCAGCCAAGTCGGTTCCTACGAGCAGTACTTC,CASSQVGSYEQYF
TRBJ2-7,-,-,TRBV4-1,TGCGCCAGCAGCCAAGATCTGTCCGGGAGCTACGAGCAGTACTTC,CASSQDLSGSYEQYF
TRBJ1-4,-,TRBD1,TRBV13,TGTGCCAGCAGGACGACAGGGGCGAATGAAAAACTGTTTTTT,CASRTTGANEKLFF
TRBJ1-1,-,TRBD1,TRBV29-1,TGCAGCGTTACCGGGACAGGCGGGGTTGGGGACACTGAAGCTTTCTTT,CSVTGTGGVGDTEAFF
TRBJ1-2,-,-,TRBV4-1,TGCGCCAGCAGTCCAGATGAAGTCTATGGCTACACCTTC,CASSPDEVYGYTF